The rows below give T cell receptor beta chains drawn from one sample of a study of shared clonotypes between healthy human individuals. Assay: immunoSEQ multiplex PCR; the TCRdb copy retains only in-frame clones and omits some. The sample contains about 2.3 million clones, 85% to 95% of which appear only once. Material: naive CD4+ T cells from PBMCs. The receptors shown here come from a man aged 18-30 years in good health. Some clones in this sample may be carry-over from other donors' samples. The CDR3 runs from the conserved cysteine through the conserved F or W. D genes are given only for firm matches. Only part of the rows carry a size: once, few, many, or a class if the clone is expanded.

size	D	J	V	DNA	CDR3
.	.	TRBJ2-3	TRBV15	TGTGCCACCAGCGCCCGATCCACTAGCACAGATACGCAGTATTTT	CATSARSTSTDTQYF
.	TRBD1	TRBJ1-1	TRBV29-1	TGCAGCGTTGATCAGGGGGGCACTGAAGCTTTCTTT	CSVDQGGTEAFF
.	TRBD2	TRBJ2-3	TRBV5-4	TGTGCCAGCAGCTCGAAGCGGGAGGGCAGCACAGATACGCAGTATTTT	CASSSKREGSTDTQYF
.	TRBD1	TRBJ2-7	TRBV4-1	TGCGCCAGCGAGAACCGGGACAGGGGGGCCTACGAGCAGTACTTC	CASENRDRGAYEQYF
.	.	TRBJ2-7	TRBV7-2	TGTGCCAGCAGCTTAAGTGCCAGGGGCGCGCAGTACTTC	CASSLSARGAQYF
.	.	TRBJ1-2	TRBV2	TGTGCCAGCAGCCGTGGGGGGGCCTTAGACTATGGCTACACCTTC	CASSRGGALDYGYTF
.	.	TRBJ2-7	TRBV7-3	TGTGCCAGCAGCTTAACGGGGAGTCGTGAGCAGTACTTC	CASSLTGSREQYF
.	TRBD2	TRBJ2-5	TRBV7-3	TGTGCCAGCAGCACAGGACTAGCGGGAGGGCGCGAGACCCAGTACTTC	CASSTGLAGGRETQYF
.	.	TRBJ2-3	TRBV28	TGTGCCAGCAGTCCCACGGACTGGGGCACAGATACGCAGTATTTT	CASSPTDWGTDTQYF
.	.	TRBJ2-3	TRBV29-1	TGCAGCGTTGTTGGGGGTATCACAGATACGCAGTATTTT	CSVVGGITDTQYF
.	.	TRBJ2-2	TRBV5-1	TGCGCCAGCAGCTTGGCCCGTAATAGCGGCAACCCTACCGGGGAGCTGTTTTTT	CASSLARNSGNPTGELFF
.	.	TRBJ1-5	TRBV28	TGTGCCAGCAGTTTTATGAGCAATCAGCCCCAGCATTTT	CASSFMSNQPQHF
.	.	TRBJ2-7	TRBV5-1	TGCGCCAGCAAACCCGTGGAGGGGCCGTCCTACGAGCAGTACTTC	CASKPVEGPSYEQYF
.	.	TRBJ1-1	TRBV28	TGTGCCAGCATGGAGGGGTTCACTGAAGCTTTCTTT	CASMEGFTEAFF
.	.	TRBJ1-2	TRBV10-3	TGTGCCATCAGTGATACCATCTCTATTTCTTCGCCTCGATCCTATGGCTACACCTTC	CAISDTISISSPRSYGYTF
.	TRBD1	TRBJ2-1	TRBV18	TGTGCCAGCTCCCCCTTTGGGGACAGCCTCTACAATGAGCAGTTCTTC	CASSPFGDSLYNEQFF
.	TRBD1	TRBJ1-4	TRBV27	TGTGCCAGCAGTTTAAGAGGGGACAGGGTGAGAATAGGGAATGAAAAACTGTTTTTT	CASSLRGDRVRIGNEKLFF
once	.	TRBJ2-7	TRBV6-6	TGTGCCAGCAGTTATTTCCCCGGGAGTGCGTACGAGCAGTACTTC	CASSYFPGSAYEQYF
.	.	TRBJ2-7	TRBV5-6	TGTGCCAGCAGCTTGACCCGGTACGAGCAGTACTTC	CASSLTRYEQYF
.	TRBD2	TRBJ2-1	TRBV11-3	TGTGCCAGCAGCTTAGCCGGGACTAGCGGGAGACGTGTCTACAATGAGCAGTTCTTC	CASSLAGTSGRRVYNEQFF
.	.	TRBJ1-2	TRBV16	TGTGCCAGCAGCCAATTTACCGGGACGCCGGGCGGCTACACCTTC	CASSQFTGTPGGYTF
.	TRBD1	TRBJ2-1	TRBV29-1	TGCAGCGTCGGACAGGGTGGGGAGCAGTTCTTC	CSVGQGGEQFF
.	.	TRBJ1-3	TRBV5-1	TGCGCCAGCAGCGTAGGGGTAACCGGAAACACCATATATTTT	CASSVGVTGNTIYF
.	.	TRBJ2-1	TRBV9	TGTGCCAGCAGCGTTACTTGGTTCAATGAGCAGTTCTTC	CASSVTWFNEQFF
.	.	TRBJ2-1	TRBV9	TGTGCCAGCAGCGTAGCGGGCGGGGCCAACTACAATGAGCAGTTCTTC	CASSVAGGANYNEQFF
few	.	TRBJ1-5	TRBV9	TGTGCCAGCAGCGTTTTGTGGCATTTT	CASSVLWHF
.	.	TRBJ2-2	TRBV5-4	TGTGCCAGCAGCTTGGGGCGCACCGGGGAGCTGTTTTTT	CASSLGRTGELFF
once	TRBD2	TRBJ2-7	TRBV29-1	TGCAGCGTTAACGACGAGGGGACTAGCGGGAGATACGAGCAGTACTTC	CSVNDEGTSGRYEQYF
.	TRBD2	TRBJ2-3	TRBV11-2	TGTGCCAGCAGCTCGGCCGGGACTAGCGGGAGTAATACGCAGTATTTT	CASSSAGTSGSNTQYF
.	.	TRBJ1-5	TRBV6-5	TGTGCCAGCAGTTACGCCCAGGGAGTGGGTCAGCCCCAGCATTTT	CASSYAQGVGQPQHF
.	.	TRBJ1-6	TRBV11-2	TGTGCCAGCAGCTTACTCGGCAGGGATAATTCACCCCTCCACTTT	CASSLLGRDNSPLHF
.	.	TRBJ2-7	TRBV15	TGTGCCACCAGCAGACTCCAGAACTACGAGCAGTACTTC	CATSRLQNYEQYF
.	TRBD1	TRBJ1-2	TRBV5-4	TGTGCCAGCAGCTGGGGACAGCCAAACTATGGCTACACCTTC	CASSWGQPNYGYTF
.	.	TRBJ2-7	TRBV7-2	TGTGCCAGCAGCCCTGACTCGGCGACTAACTACGAGCAGTACTTC	CASSPDSATNYEQYF
.	.	TRBJ2-7	TRBV5-1	TGCGCCAGCAGCTTGGACAGGCCCCTCTATAACGAGCAGTACTTC	CASSLDRPLYNEQYF
.	TRBD1	TRBJ1-3	TRBV5-1	TGCGCCAGCAGCCCCACGGGACAGCCCTCTGGAAACACCATATATTTT	CASSPTGQPSGNTIYF
.	.	TRBJ2-3	TRBV5-1	TGCGCCAGCAGCTTGGGAGGTCGGGGCTACACAGATACGCAGTATTTT	CASSLGGRGYTDTQYF
.	.	TRBJ2-2	TRBV6-9	TGTGCCAGCAGTCAGGGAAAGGAGGCAGGCGGGGAGCTGTTTTTT	CASSQGKEAGGELFF
.	.	TRBJ1-3	TRBV6-6	TGTGCCAGCAGTTACGAGGCGTCCAGGGGAAACACCATATATTTT	CASSYEASRGNTIYF
.	.	TRBJ1-2	TRBV27	TGTGCCAGCAGTGGCCCTTCGTTTGGCGGCTACACCTTC	CASSGPSFGGYTF
once	.	TRBJ1-1	TRBV28	TGTGCCAGCAGCTCCATGGACGGTGGCTCGGGTGAAGCTTTCTTT	CASSSMDGGSGEAFF
.	.	TRBJ2-1	TRBV6-5	TGTGCCAGCGGGGGGGCGGATGGCTCCTACAATGAGCAGTTCTTC	CASGGADGSYNEQFF
.	.	TRBJ1-4	TRBV14	TGTGCCAGCAGCCAAGCATTGACTGCAACTAATGAAAAACTGTTTTTT	CASSQALTATNEKLFF
once	.	TRBJ2-1	TRBV28	TGTGCCAGCAGTCAGGGTCGTAGCAATGAGCAGTTCTTC	CASSQGRSNEQFF
.	.	TRBJ2-7	TRBV30	TGTGCCTGGAGTCGGGACTACGAGCAGTACTTC	CAWSRDYEQYF
.	TRBD2	TRBJ2-5	TRBV4-1	TGCGCCAGCAGCCAAGATCAGACTAGCGGGAGATTTTTTCCAGAGACCCAGTACTTC	CASSQDQTSGRFFPETQYF